This TCR beta chain was profiled in a study of cytomegalovirus exposure and HLA in healthy donors. Study details: HLA-typed donors were the source of 83 million or so unique TCRs held in an early data release.

The study ran its PCR with 60 Vbeta and 13 Jbeta primers. Produced via immunoSEQ multiplex PCR; TCRdb's table is partial and in-frame only. The sample shows just under 95,000 clones, 81% of them seen only once. This TCR was sampled from a human donor in good health. The sequenced material came from PBMCs.

CDR3 in amino acids: CASSLRQDIGYTF. The DNA for the CDR3 is TGCGCCAGCAGCCTCCGACAGGATATTGGCTACACCTTC. The rearrangement joins TRBV5-1 to TRBJ1-2, with D possibly matching TRBD1 (6 bases). CDR1 and CDR2 (germline): SGHRS, YFSETQ. V was clipped by 4 bases and J by 7 bases, with 14 bases between them. The CDR3 spans 13 residues.